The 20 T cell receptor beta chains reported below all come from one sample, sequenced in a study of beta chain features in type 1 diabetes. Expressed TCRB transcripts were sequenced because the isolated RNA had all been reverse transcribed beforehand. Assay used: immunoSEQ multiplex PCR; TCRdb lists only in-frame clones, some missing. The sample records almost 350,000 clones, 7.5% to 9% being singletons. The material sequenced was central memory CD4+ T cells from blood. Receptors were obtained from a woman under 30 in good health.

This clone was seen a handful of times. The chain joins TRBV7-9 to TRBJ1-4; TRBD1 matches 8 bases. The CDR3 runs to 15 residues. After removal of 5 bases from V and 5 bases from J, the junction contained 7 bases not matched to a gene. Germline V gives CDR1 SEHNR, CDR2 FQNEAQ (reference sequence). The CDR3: CASSPDRGKNEKLFF. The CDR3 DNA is TGTGCCAGCAGCCCCGACAGGGGAAAAAATGAAAAACTGTTTTTT.

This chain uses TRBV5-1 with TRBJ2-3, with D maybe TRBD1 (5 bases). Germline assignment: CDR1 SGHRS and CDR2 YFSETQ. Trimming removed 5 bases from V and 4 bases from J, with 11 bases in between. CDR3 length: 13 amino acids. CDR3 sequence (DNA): TGCGCCAGCAGACACGACAGCCCAGATACGCAGTATTTT. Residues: CASRHDSPDTQYF.

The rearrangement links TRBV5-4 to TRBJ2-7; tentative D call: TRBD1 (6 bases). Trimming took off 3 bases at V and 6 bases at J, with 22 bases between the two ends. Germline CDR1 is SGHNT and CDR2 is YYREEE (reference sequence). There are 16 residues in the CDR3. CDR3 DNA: TGTGCCAGCAGCTCTCGTGGGTTTCTGGGGGCTCGCGAGCAGTACTTC. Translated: CASSSRGFLGAREQYF.

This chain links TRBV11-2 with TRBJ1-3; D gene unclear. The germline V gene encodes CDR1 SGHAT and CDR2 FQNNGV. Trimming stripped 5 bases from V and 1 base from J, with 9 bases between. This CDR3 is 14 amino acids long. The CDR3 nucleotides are TGTGCCAGCAGCGAGGGAGGTTCTGGAAACACCATATATTTT. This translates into CASSEGGSGNTIYF.

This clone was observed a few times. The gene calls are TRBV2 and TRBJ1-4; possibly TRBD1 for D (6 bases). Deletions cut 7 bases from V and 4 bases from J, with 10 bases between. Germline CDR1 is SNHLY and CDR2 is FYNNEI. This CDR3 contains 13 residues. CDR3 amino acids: CASTGQLNEKLFF. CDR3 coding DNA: TGTGCCAGCACTGGACAGCTTAATGAAAAACTGTTTTTT.

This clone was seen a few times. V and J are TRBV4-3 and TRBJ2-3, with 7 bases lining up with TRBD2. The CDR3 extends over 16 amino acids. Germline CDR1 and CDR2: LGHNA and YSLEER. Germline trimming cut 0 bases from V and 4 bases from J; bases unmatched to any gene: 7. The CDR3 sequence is CASSQDPGLVADTQYF. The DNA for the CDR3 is TGCGCCAGCAGCCAAGATCCCGGACTAGTCGCAGATACGCAGTATTTT.

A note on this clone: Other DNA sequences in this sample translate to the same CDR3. This CDR3 is CASSFRDSYGYTF. CDR3 nucleotide sequence: TGTGCCAGCAGCTTCCGGGACAGCTATGGCTACACCTTC. V and J are TRBV7-9 and TRBJ1-2; the match to TRBD1 covers 7 bases. This CDR3 contains 13 residues. The ends lost 3 bases at V and 4 bases at J; junction bases unmatched: 2. CDR1 is SEHNR and CDR2 is FQNEAQ in the germline V gene (reference sequence).

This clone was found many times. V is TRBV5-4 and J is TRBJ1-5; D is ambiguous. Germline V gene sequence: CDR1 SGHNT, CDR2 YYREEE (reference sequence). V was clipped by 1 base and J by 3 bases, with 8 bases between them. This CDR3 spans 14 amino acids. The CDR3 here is CASSLFGVNQPQHF. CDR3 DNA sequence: TGTGCCAGCAGCTTGTTTGGGGTCAATCAGCCCCAGCATTTT.

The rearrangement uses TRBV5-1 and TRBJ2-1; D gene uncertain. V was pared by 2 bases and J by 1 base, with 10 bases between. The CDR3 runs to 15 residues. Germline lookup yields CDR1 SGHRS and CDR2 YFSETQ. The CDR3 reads CASSFGGPSYNEQFF. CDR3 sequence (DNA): TGCGCCAGCAGCTTCGGCGGTCCATCCTACAATGAGCAGTTCTTC.

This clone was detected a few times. The CDR3: CASSPPKGRTTGNEQFF. In nucleotides, the CDR3 is TGTGCCAGCTCACCACCGAAGGGCCGAACAACGGGCAATGAGCAGTTCTTC. This rearrangement joins TRBV18 to TRBJ2-1, with D uncertain. The CDR3 length is 17 residues. Germline V gene sequence: CDR1 KGHSH, CDR2 LQKENI. Trimming cost V 0 bases and J 6 bases, with 18 bases left between them.

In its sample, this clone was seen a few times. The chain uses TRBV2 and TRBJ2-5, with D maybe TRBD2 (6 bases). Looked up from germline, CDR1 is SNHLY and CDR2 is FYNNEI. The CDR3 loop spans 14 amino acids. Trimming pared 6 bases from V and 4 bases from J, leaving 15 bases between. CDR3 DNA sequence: TGTGCCAGCAGCGGCACTAGCTCGGGAGAGACCCAGTACTTC. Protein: CASSGTSSGETQYF.

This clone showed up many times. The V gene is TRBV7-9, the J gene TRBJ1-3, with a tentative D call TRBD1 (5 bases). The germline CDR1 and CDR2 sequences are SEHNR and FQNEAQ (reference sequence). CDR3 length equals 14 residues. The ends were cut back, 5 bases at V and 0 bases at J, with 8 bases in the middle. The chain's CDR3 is CASSPGNSGNTIYF. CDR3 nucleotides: TGTGCCAGCAGCCCAGGGAACTCTGGAAACACCATATATTTT.

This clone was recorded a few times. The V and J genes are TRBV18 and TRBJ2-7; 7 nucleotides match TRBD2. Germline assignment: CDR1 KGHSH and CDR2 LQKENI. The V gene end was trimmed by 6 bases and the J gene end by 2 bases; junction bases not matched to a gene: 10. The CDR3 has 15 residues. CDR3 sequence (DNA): TGTGCCAGCTCTGCAAGCGGGACCCCCACCTACGAGCAGTACTTC. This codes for CASSASGTPTYEQYF.

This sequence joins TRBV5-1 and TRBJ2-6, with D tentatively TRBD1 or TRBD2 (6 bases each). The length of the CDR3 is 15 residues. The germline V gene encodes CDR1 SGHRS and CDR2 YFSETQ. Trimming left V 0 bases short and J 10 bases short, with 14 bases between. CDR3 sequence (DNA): TGCGCCAGCAGCTTGGCCGGGGGCCCAGAAAACGTCCTGACTTTC. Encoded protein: CASSLAGGPENVLTF.

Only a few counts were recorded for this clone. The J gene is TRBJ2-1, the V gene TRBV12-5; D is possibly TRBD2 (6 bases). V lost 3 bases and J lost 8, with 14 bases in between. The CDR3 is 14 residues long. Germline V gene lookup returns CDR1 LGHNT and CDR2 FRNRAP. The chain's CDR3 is CASGFGSTLDEQFF. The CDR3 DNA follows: TGTGCTAGTGGTTTCGGGAGTACGTTGGATGAGCAGTTCTTC.

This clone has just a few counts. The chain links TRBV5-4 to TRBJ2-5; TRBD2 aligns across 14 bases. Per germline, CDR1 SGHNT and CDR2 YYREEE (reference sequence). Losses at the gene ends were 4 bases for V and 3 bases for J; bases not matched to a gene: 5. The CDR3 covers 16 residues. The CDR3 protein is CASSAGLAGGEETQYF. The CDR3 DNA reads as TGTGCCAGCAGCGCAGGACTAGCGGGGGGAGAAGAGACCCAGTACTTC.

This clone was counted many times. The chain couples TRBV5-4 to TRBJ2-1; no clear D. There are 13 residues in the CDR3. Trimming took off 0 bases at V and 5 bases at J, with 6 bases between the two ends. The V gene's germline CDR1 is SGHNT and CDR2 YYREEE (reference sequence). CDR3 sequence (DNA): TGTGCCAGCAGCTTGGTTACAGACAATGAGCAGTTCTTC. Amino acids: CASSLVTDNEQFF.

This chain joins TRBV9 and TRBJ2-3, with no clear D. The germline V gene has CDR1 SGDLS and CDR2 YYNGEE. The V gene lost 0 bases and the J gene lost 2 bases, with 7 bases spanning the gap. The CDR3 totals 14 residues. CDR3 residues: CASSVGPNTDTQYF. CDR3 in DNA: TGTGCCAGCAGCGTAGGACCTAACACAGATACGCAGTATTTT.

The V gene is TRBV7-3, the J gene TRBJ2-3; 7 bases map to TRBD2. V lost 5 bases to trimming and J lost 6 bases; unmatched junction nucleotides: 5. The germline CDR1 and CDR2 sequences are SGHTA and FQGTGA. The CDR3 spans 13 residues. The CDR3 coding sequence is TGTGCCAGCAGCCGAGCGGGGCCTGATACGCAGTATTTT. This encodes CASSRAGPDTQYF.

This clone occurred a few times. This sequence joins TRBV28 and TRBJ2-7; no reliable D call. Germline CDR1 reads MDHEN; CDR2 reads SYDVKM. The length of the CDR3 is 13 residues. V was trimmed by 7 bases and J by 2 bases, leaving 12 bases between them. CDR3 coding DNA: TGTGCCAGCACCAGGACCTTGACCTACGAGCAGTACTTC. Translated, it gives CASTRTLTYEQYF.